These 2 T cell receptor beta chains were all obtained from the same sample, sequenced in a study of molecular identifiers for immune sequencing clone quantification. MiXCR, run by TCRdb on the PCR reads, gives a single entry per CDR3 protein. Here the sample spans over 550,000 distinct CDR3 sequences, about 25% being singletons. Sequencing was carried out using naive CD8+ T cells from blood, with Jurkat cell RNA spiked in. Sample subset: FACS-sorted CD8+CD4-CCR7+CD45RA+ naive T cells. The receptors here all came from a human donor in good health. Some libraries in this study had Jurkat cell RNA spiked in.

The chain recombines TRBV14 with TRBJ2-1; perhaps TRBD2 as D (6 bases). Trimming cost V 1 base and J 3 bases, with 13 bases left between them. From germline, CDR1 is SGHDN and CDR2 FVKESK. The CDR3 has 16 residues. The CDR3 coding sequence is TGTGCCAGCAGCCAAGGAGTCCCAGCGGGCTACAATGAGCAGTTCTTC. Translated: CASSQGVPAGYNEQFF. Full variable domain (remainder filled in from reference TRBV14 and TRBJ2-1): EAGVTQFPSHSVIEKGQTVTLRCDPISGHDNLYWYRRVMGKEIKFLLHFVKESKQDESGMPNNRFLAERTGGTYSTLKVQPAELEDSGVYFCASSQGVPAGYNEQFFGPGTRLTVL.

The V gene is TRBV20-1, the J gene TRBJ2-7; D gene ambiguous. This CDR3 region has 14 residues. Germline CDR1 is DFQATT and CDR2 is SNEGSKA (reference sequence). Trimming took 4 bases from V and 4 from J, leaving 17 bases between them. CDR3: CSATPAGRHYEQYF. The CDR3 DNA follows: TGCAGTGCTACCCCCGCCGGACGACATTACGAGCAGTACTTC.